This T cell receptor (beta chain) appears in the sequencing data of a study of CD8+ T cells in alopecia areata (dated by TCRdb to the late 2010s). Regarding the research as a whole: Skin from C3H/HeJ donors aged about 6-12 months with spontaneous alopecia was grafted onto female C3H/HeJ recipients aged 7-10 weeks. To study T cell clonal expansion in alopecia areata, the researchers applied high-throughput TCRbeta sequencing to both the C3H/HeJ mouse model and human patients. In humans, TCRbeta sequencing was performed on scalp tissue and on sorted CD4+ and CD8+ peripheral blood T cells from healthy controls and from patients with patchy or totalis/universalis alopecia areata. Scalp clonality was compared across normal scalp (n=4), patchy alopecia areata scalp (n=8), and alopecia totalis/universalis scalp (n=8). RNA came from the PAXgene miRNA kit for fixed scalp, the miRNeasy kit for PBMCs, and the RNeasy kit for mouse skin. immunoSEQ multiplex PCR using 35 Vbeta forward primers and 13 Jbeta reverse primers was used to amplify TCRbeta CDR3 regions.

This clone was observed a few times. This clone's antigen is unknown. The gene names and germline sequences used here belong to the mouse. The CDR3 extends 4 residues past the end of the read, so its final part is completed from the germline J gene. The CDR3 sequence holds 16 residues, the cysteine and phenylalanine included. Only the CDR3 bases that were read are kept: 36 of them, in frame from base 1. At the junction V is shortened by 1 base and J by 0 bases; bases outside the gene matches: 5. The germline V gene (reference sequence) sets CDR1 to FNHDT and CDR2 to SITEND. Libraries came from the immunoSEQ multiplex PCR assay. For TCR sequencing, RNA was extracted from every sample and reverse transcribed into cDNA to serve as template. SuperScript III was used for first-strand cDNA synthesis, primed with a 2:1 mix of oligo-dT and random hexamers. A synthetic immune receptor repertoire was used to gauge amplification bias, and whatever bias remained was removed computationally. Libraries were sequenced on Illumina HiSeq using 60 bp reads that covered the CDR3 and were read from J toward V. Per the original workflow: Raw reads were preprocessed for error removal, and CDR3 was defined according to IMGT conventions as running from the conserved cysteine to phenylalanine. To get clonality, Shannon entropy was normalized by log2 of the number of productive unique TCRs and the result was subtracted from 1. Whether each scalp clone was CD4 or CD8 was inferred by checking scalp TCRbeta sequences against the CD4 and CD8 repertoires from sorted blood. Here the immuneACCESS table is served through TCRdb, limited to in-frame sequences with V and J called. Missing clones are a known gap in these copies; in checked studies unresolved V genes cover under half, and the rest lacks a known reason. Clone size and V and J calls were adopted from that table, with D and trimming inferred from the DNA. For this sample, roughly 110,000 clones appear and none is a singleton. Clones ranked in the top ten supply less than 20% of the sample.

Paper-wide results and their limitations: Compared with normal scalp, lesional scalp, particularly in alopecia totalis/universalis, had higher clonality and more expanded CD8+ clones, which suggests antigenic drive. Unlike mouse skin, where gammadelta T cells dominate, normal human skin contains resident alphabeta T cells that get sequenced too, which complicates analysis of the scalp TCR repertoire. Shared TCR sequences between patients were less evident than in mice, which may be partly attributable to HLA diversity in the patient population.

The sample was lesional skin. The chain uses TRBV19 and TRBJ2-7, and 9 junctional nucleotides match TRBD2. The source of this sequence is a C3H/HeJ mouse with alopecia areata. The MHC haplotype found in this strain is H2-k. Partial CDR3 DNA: TGTGCCAGCAGTATAAGGCTGGGGGGGTACTCCTAT. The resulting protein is CASSIRLGGYSY. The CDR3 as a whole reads CASSIRLGGYSYEQYF.